The 4 T cell receptor beta chains below come from one sample, sequenced in a study of OX40 agonist ivuxolimab in advanced cancers. Some clones are missing from TCRdb's copy, which holds only in-frame ones; the method was immunoSEQ multiplex PCR. The sample holds 62,000 or so clones, 86% seen once. The sequencing here drew on CD4+ or CD8+ T cells sorted from blood, taken in a trial of the OX40 agonist ivuxolimab. The receptors originated from an adult with an advanced solid tumor such as melanoma, head and neck, liver or kidney cancer.

The chain joins TRBV27 to TRBJ1-1; D not certain. Trimming shortened V by 1 base and J by 5 bases, and 8 bases separated the two germline ends. CDR1 is MNHEY, CDR2 SMNVEV, per germline (reference sequence). CDR3 length: 13 amino acids. CDR3 coding DNA: TGTGCCAGCAGTTTATTTGGTGGAACTGAAGCTTTCTTT. This codes for CASSLFGGTEAFF.

J is TRBJ2-7 and V is TRBV7-2; D remains unclear. CDR3 size: 12 residues. Germline CDR1 and CDR2: SGHTA and FQGNSA. Between the trimmed V and J ends, which lost 5 bases and 7 bases, there was a span of 12 bases. Written as DNA, the CDR3 is TGTGCCAGCAGCCTCCAAATTTCGGAGCAGTACTTC. This gives the protein CASSLQISEQYF.

J is TRBJ1-3 and V is TRBV30, with D unresolved. V was shortened by 7 bases and J by 0 bases, with 13 bases between the two germline ends. The CDR3 length is 14 residues. Germline assignment: CDR1 GTSNPN and CDR2 SVGIG (reference sequence). The CDR3 is CASHRHSSGNTIYF. The CDR3 DNA sequence: TGTGCCTCCCACAGACACAGCTCTGGAAACACCATATATTTT. The full variable domain, completed using reference TRBV30 and TRBJ1-3, is SQTIHQWPATLVQPVGSPLSLECTVEGTSNPNLYWYRQAAGRGLQLLFYSVGIGQISSEVPQNLSASRPQDRQFILSSKKLLLSDSGFYLCASHRHSSGNTIYFGEGSWLTVV.

This chain links TRBV5-6 with TRBJ2-7; D ambiguous. Trimming removed 4 bases from V and 4 bases from J, with 18 bases in between. This CDR3 is 15 amino acids long. The germline V gene encodes CDR1 SGHDT and CDR2 YYEEEE. CDR3 residues: CASSPRPRRSYEQYF. DNA of the CDR3: TGTGCCAGCAGCCCTAGGCCCAGACGGTCTTACGAGCAGTACTTC.